This TCR beta chain came from a study of T cells after yellow fever vaccination. Study-wide points: Abundant clonotypes from the bulk population could get into FACS-sorted repertoires as contaminants. Reappearance after the booster was observed for most primary-vaccination clones (roughly 97% CD4, roughly 88% CD8).

The V gene lost 4 bases and the J gene lost 4 bases, with 11 bases spanning the gap. The length of the CDR3 is 14 residues. The V gene's germline CDR1 is SGHDN and CDR2 FVKESK. This clonotype was seen a few times. Its target is not known. By 5'RACE template switching, TCR cDNA was produced, with a universal primer site and UMIs added in the process. TCRdb used MiXCR to reprocess the 5' RACE reads, holding one entry per CDR3 protein. The table shows hundreds of thousands of distinct CDR3 sequences, with roughly 13% occurring only once. The V and J genes are TRBV14 and TRBJ2-1; D is perhaps TRBD1 (5 bases). Sequenced material: PBMCs, taken on the day of the yellow fever booster vaccination. This receptor was taken from a young man who received the YFV17D yellow fever vaccine. CDR3 nucleotide sequence: TGTGCCAGCAGCCTCCGGACACTTTACAATGAGCAGTTCTTC. Protein sequence: CASSLRTLYNEQFF. The whole variable domain, filled in from reference TRBV14 and TRBJ2-1, reads EAGVTQFPSHSVIEKGQTVTLRCDPISGHDNLYWYRRVMGKEIKFLLHFVKESKQDESGMPNNRFLAERTGGTYSTLKVQPAELEDSGVYFCASSLRTLYNEQFFGPGTRLTVL.